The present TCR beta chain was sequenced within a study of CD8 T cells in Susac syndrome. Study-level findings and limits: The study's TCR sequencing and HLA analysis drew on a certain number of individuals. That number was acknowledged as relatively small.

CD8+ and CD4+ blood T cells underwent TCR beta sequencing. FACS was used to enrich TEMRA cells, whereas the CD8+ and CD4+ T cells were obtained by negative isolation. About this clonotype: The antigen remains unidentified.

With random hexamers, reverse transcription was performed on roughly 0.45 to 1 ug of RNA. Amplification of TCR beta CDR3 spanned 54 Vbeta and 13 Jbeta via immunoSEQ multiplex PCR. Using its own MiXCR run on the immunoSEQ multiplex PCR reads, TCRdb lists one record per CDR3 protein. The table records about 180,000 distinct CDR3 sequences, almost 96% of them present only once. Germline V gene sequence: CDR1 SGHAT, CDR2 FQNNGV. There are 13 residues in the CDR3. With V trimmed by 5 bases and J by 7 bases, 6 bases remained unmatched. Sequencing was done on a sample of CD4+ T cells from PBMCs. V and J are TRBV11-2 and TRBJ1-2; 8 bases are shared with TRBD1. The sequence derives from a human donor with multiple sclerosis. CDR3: CASSPRTGFGYTF. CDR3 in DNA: TGTGCCAGCAGCCCCCGGACAGGGTTTGGCTACACCTTC.